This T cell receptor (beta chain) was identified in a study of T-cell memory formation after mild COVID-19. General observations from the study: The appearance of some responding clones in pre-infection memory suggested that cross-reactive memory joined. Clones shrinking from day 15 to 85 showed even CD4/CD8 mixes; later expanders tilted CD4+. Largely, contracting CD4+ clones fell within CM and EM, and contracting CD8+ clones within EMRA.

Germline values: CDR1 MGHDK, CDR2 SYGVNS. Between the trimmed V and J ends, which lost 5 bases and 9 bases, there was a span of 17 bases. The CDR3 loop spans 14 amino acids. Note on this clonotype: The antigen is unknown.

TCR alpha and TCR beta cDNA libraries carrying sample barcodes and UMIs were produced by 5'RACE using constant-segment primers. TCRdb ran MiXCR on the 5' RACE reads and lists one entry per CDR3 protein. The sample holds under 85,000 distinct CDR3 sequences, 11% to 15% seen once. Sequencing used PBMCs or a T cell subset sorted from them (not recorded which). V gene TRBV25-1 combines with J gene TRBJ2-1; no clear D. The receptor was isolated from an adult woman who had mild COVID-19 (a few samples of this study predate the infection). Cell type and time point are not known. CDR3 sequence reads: CASSYTNLFGEQFF. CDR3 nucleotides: TGTGCCAGCAGTTACACCAACCTCTTTGGTGAGCAGTTCTTC.